Listed here are 30 T cell receptor beta chains from one sample, sequenced in a study of regulatory T cells in long-lasting Graves disease. The time point here: newly diagnosed GD, antithyroid drugs for less than 3 months. With RNA extracted from PBMCs as input, the TCR library was made. CDR3 regions were amplified by Arm-PCR using iRepertoire HTBI primers to build TCR beta libraries. MiXCR, applied by TCRdb to the multiplex PCR reads, yields one record per CDR3 protein. The sample lists around 250,000 distinct CDR3 sequences, about 17% occurring once. Separately, the same data were catalogued under a study of T cells in Graves' hyperthyroidism and ophthalmopathy.

Sample: peripheral blood mononuclear cells (PBMCs), taken at new diagnosis, from a patient treated with antithyroid drugs. All receptors come from a woman in her twenties or thirties with Graves disease.

In its sample, this clonotype was seen many times. One end of the junction fails to match germline, which may point to a read error. The rearrangement joins TRBV3-1 to TRBJ2-1, with D possibly TRBD1 on 6 matching bases. Germline lookup yields CDR1 LGHDT and CDR2 YNNKEL (reference sequence). The CDR3 runs to 13 residues. The CDR3 spells CASSQTGLEDNAF. CDR3 DNA: TGTGCCAGCAGCCAAACAGGGCTGGAAGATAATGCCTTC.

DNA of the CDR3: TGCACCACGAGGAGGGTTAGCGTCCCTGAAGCTTTCTTT. Translated, it gives CTTRRVSVPEAFF. This chain joins TRBV20-1 and TRBJ1-1; D is ambiguous. The germline V gene has CDR1 DFQATT and CDR2 SNEGSKA (reference sequence). The CDR3 contains 13 residues.

In its sample, this clonotype was seen many times. A read error may account for a junction end that differs from germline. J is TRBJ2-2 and V is TRBV28; the D is unclear. CDR3 length: 14 amino acids. Germline V CDR1 and CDR2: MDHEN, SYDVKM. Written as DNA, the CDR3 is TGTGCCAGCACCTACGCAGCGAACGCCGGGGAGCTGTTTTTT. It specifies CASTYAANAGELFF.

This clonotype was picked up many times. Its ends do not fully match the called genes, so a read error is possible. The chain employs TRBV7-9 and TRBJ1-1; 11 nucleotides match TRBD1. This CDR3 is 16 amino acids long. Germline assignment: CDR1 SEHNR and CDR2 FQNEAQ (reference sequence). In DNA, the CDR3 is TGCGCCAGCAGCGCCTCCGGGACAGGGGGTGGCACTGAAGCTTTCTTT. Translated, it gives CASSASGTGGGTEAFF.

This clonotype appeared many times. The V gene is TRBV11-2, the J gene TRBJ1-2; the D gene is possibly TRBD1 (5 bases). The CDR3 runs 17 residues. The V end was cut by 5 bases, the J end by 8 bases, with 27 bases between. Germline V gene sequence: CDR1 SGHAT, CDR2 FQNNGV. DNA of the CDR3: TGTGCCAGCAGCGTTGGGGGGACGATCAGAATGGCGAGAGGCTACACCTTC. Encoded protein: CASSVGGTIRMARGYTF.

This clonotype has at least ten counts. This chain uses TRBV11-2 with TRBJ1-4; maybe TRBD1 (5 bases). CDR1 is SGHAT, CDR2 FQNNGV, per germline. CDR3 length: 15 amino acids. Trimming shortened V by 0 bases and J by 7 bases, and 12 bases separated the two germline ends. CDR3 in DNA: TGTGCCAGCAGCTTAGAGACGGGGGGGACTGAAAAACTGTTTTTT. Encoded protein: CASSLETGGTEKLFF.

Details on this clonotype: A read error is the likely source, as a far larger clone sits one nucleotide away. The J gene is TRBJ2-1, the V gene TRBV2; D may be TRBD2 (5 bases). Germline-derived CDR1 and CDR2 are SNHLY and FYNNEI. V lost 1 base and J lost 10, with 14 bases in between. The CDR3 is 14 residues long. The CDR3 loop is CASSEGTVGHEQFF. CDR3 DNA sequence: TGTGCCAGCAGTGAAGGGACTGTTGGTCACGAGCAGTTCTTC.

There are many counts of this clonotype. CDR3 coding DNA: TGTGCCAGCAGCCCCGATACCTACGAGCAGTACTTC. It yields the protein CASSPDTYEQYF. The V call is TRBV7-2, the J call TRBJ2-7; no firm D call. Germline lookup yields CDR1 SGHTA and CDR2 FQGNSA. This CDR3 spans 12 amino acids. The V end lost 5 bases, the J end lost 2 bases, and 7 bases lay between the germline ends.

This clonotype was recorded many times. The chain joins TRBV7-6 to TRBJ2-1, with a tentative D call TRBD1 (6 bases). The CDR3 is made up of 16 amino acids. Trimming left V 4 bases short and J 0 bases short, with 13 bases between. Germline assignment: CDR1 SGHVS and CDR2 FNYEAQ. CDR3 sequence reads: CASSSQPGASYNEQFF. The CDR3, as DNA: TGTGCCAGCAGCTCTCAACCAGGGGCCTCCTACAATGAGCAGTTCTTC.

This clonotype was seen many times. The rearrangement joins TRBV5-6 to TRBJ1-4, with TRBD1 matching 8 bases. CDR1 is SGHDT and CDR2 is YYEEEE in the germline V gene. Trimming took 6 bases from V and 8 from J; bases not matched to a gene: 9. The CDR3 contains 14 residues. CDR3 sequence: CASTPTRTGEKLFF. CDR3 DNA sequence: TGTGCCAGCACTCCTACCAGGACAGGGGAAAAACTGTTTTTT.

The CDR3 DNA sequence: TGTGCCAGCAGCTTGACGGACAGGAACACTGAAGCTTTCTTT. It translates to CASSLTDRNTEAFF. This sequence joins TRBV7-2 and TRBJ1-1; tentatively, D is TRBD1 (6 bases). The CDR3 is made up of 14 amino acids. V was pared by 3 bases and J by 1 base, with 9 bases between. CDR1 SGHTA and CDR2 FQGNSA come from the germline V gene. The whole variable domain, filled in from reference TRBV7-2 and TRBJ1-1, reads GAGVSQSPSNKVTEKGKDVELRCDPISGHTALYWYRQSLGQGLEFLIYFQGNSAPDKSGLPSDRFSAERTGGSVSTLTIQRTQQEDSAVYLCASSLTDRNTEAFFGQGTRLTVV.

This clonotype appeared once. The chain employs TRBV20-1 and TRBJ2-7; D is possibly TRBD2 (6 bases). The CDR3 has 11 residues. Germline lookup yields CDR1 DFQATT and CDR2 SNEGSKA (reference sequence). The ends were cut back, 6 bases at V and 7 bases at J, with 13 bases in the middle. CDR3 region: CSALVGGEQYF. CDR3 nucleotides: TGCAGTGCGCTGGTGGGGGGTGAGCAGTACTTC.

This clonotype came up many times. The J gene is TRBJ1-1, the V gene TRBV20-1; TRBD1 agrees at 8 bases. V trimming: 5 bases; J trimming: 10 bases; junction bases outside the gene matches: 9. CDR3 length: 12 amino acids. Germline loops: CDR1 DFQATT, CDR2 SNEGSKA (reference sequence). The CDR3 DNA follows: TGCAGTGCTCGACAGGGGAAGGATGGAGCTTTCTTT. Amino acids: CSARQGKDGAFF.

Ten or more counts support this clonotype. J is TRBJ1-2 and V is TRBV12-3 or TRBV12-4, with no clear D. V was clipped by 5 bases and J by 8 bases, with 15 bases between them. The CDR3 spans 13 residues. CDR3 protein: CASSLFGLGGYTF. CDR3 in DNA: TGTGCCAGCAGTCTATTCGGCCTGGGAGGCTACACCTTC.

This clonotype was recorded many times. The rearrangement uses TRBV10-3 and TRBJ2-1; 8 bases agree with TRBD2. Germline CDR1 and CDR2: ENHRY and SYGVKD. V dropped 2 bases and J dropped 4; count of bases not matched to a gene: 13. The length of the CDR3 is 18 residues. The CDR3 DNA reads as TGTGCCATCAGTGAGGCGGGGGGCGCCCCGGGTCTATACAATGAGCAGTTCTTC. This sequence encodes CAISEAGGAPGLYNEQFF.

There are many counts of this clonotype. This chain links TRBV19 with TRBJ1-4; 7 nucleotides agree with TRBD1. The CDR3 loop spans 14 amino acids. CDR1 is LNHDA and CDR2 is SQIVND in the germline V gene (reference sequence). The V and J ends lost 4 bases and 6 bases, in that order; junction bases with no gene match: 5. CDR3 coding DNA: TGTGCCAGTAGTACCGGGACAGTTCATGAAAAACTGTTTTTT. This gives the protein CASSTGTVHEKLFF.

V is TRBV6-2 or TRBV6-3 and J is TRBJ1-2; 11 bases agree with TRBD1. Germline V CDR1 and CDR2: MNHEY, SVGEGT. With V trimmed by 6 bases and J by 8 bases, 8 bases remained unmatched. The CDR3 contains 14 residues. As DNA, the CDR3 is TGTGCCAGCAGCCAGGACAGGGGGCGCCGGGGCTACACCTTC. It encodes CASSQDRGRRGYTF.

Remarks on this clonotype: A far larger clone is one nucleotide away, so this likely arose from a read error. The chain employs TRBV11-2 and TRBJ2-5; a weak D match, TRBD2 (5 bases). Germline V CDR1 and CDR2: SGHAT, FQNNGV. This CDR3 has 14 residues. CDR3 loop: CASSPKRIQETQCF. The CDR3 DNA sequence: TGTGCCAGCAGCCCGAAGCGGATCCAAGAGACCCAGTGCTTC.

The J gene is TRBJ1-1, the V gene TRBV27; D may be TRBD1 (5 bases). V lost 5 bases and J 1 base, leaving 11 bases between the germline ends. CDR3 length equals 14 residues. Germline values: CDR1 MNHEY, CDR2 SMNVEV (reference sequence). The CDR3 nucleotides are TGTGCCAGCAGTCCGCGACAGAAGAACACTGAAGCTTTCTTT. This gives the protein CASSPRQKNTEAFF.

This clonotype was observed at least ten times. The chain employs TRBV7-2 and TRBJ1-3, with no clear D. Germline lookup yields CDR1 SGHTA and CDR2 FQGNSA. Between the trimmed V and J ends, which lost 0 bases and 6 bases, there was a span of 6 bases. The CDR3 runs 13 residues. The CDR3 reads CASSLAPLNTIYF. CDR3 sequence (DNA): TGTGCCAGCAGCTTAGCCCCTCTAAACACCATATATTTT.

This clonotype came up many times. The V and J genes are TRBV12-3 or TRBV12-4 and TRBJ2-1, with TRBD1 identical over 7 bases. V dropped 5 bases and J dropped 8; count of bases not matched to a gene: 3. CDR3 length: 12 amino acids. Here the CDR3 DNA reads TGTGCCAGCAGTCGACAGGGCCATGAGCAGTTCTTC. This translates into CASSRQGHEQFF.

This chain joins TRBV12-3 or TRBV12-4 and TRBJ2-6; D not certain. Trimming took 7 bases from V and 2 from J, leaving 12 bases between them. The CDR3 is made up of 15 amino acids. CDR3 nucleotide sequence: TGTGCCAGCACTAACACCCCCCCTGGGGCCAACGTCCTGACTTTC. It specifies CASTNTPPGANVLTF.

This clonotype was counted at least ten times. The chain carries TRBV3-1 and TRBJ1-2; D is unresolved. The germline V gene has CDR1 LGHDT and CDR2 YNNKEL (reference sequence). V gave up 4 bases and J gave up 0 bases, with 6 bases separating them. The CDR3 runs to 13 residues. The CDR3 coding sequence is TGTGCCAGCAGCCCCCTAACTAACTATGGCTACACCTTC. Amino acid sequence: CASSPLTNYGYTF.

This clonotype was recorded a few times. The junction shows a germline mismatch at one end, possibly a read error. The V and J genes are TRBV7-7 and TRBJ2-3, with TRBD2 matching over 11 bases. CDR1 is SSHAT, CDR2 FNYEAQ, per germline (reference sequence). The CDR3 is 15 residues long. The CDR3 bases are TGTGCTAGCAGCCTGGGGACTAGCGGTACAGATACGCAGTATTTT. Protein product: CASSLGTSGTDTQYF. The full variable domain, its missing parts supplied by reference TRBV7-7 and TRBJ2-3, is GAGVSQSPRYKVTKRGQDVTLRCDPISSHATLYWYQQALGQGPEFLTYFNYEAQPDKSGLPSDRFSAERPEGSISTLTIQRTEQRDSAMYRCASSLGTSGTDTQYFGPGTRLTVL.

This clonotype was counted ten times or more. The V call is TRBV2, the J call TRBJ2-3, with 16 bases identical to TRBD2. The CDR3 spans 17 residues. The junction had 8 bases not matched to a gene; V was cut back by 5 bases and J by 6 bases. Germline V gives CDR1 SNHLY, CDR2 FYNNEI. CDR3 DNA: TGTGCCAGCAGTCCGGGACTAGCGGGGGGGGCCTCGGATACGCAGTATTTT. This encodes CASSPGLAGGASDTQYF.

This chain joins TRBV29-1 and TRBJ1-1; D remains ambiguous. This CDR3 has 11 amino acids. Trimming pared 4 bases from V and 4 bases from J, leaving 7 bases between. The germline CDR1 and CDR2 sequences are SQVTM and ANQGSEA. DNA for the CDR3: TGCAGCGTTGGGTGGAGCACTGAAGCTTTCTTT. Its translation is CSVGWSTEAFF. The whole variable domain, remainder taken from reference TRBV29-1 and TRBJ1-1, is SAVISQKPSRDICQRGTSLTIQCQVDSQVTMMFWYRQQPGQSLTLIATANQGSEATYESGFVIDKFPISRPNLTFSTLTVSNMSPEDSSIYLCSVGWSTEAFFGQGTRLTVV.

The V gene is TRBV11-1, the J gene TRBJ2-5; D may be TRBD1 or TRBD2 (5 bases each). Germline lookup yields CDR1 SGHAT and CDR2 FQDESV (reference sequence). V dropped 2 bases and J dropped 0 bases, with 13 bases sitting between them. The CDR3 contains 16 residues. The CDR3 sequence is CASSLMSGRYQETQYF. The CDR3 coding sequence is TGTGCCAGCAGCTTAATGTCGGGGCGGTACCAAGAGACCCAGTACTTC.

This clonotype was counted once. The V and J genes are TRBV11-3 and TRBJ2-5; 8 bases map to TRBD2. The CDR3 runs 13 residues. Germline-derived CDR1 and CDR2 are SGHNT and YENEEA. With V trimmed by 5 bases and J by 2 bases, 1 base remained unmatched. CDR3 residues: CASSTGGQETQYF. The CDR3 coding sequence is TGTGCCAGCAGCACGGGAGGGCAAGAGACCCAGTACTTC. Full variable domain (rest looked up from reference TRBV11-3 and TRBJ2-5): EAGVVQSPRYKIIEKKQPVAFWCNPISGHNTLYWYLQNLGQGPELLIRYENEEAVDDSQLPKDRFSAERLKGVDSTLKIQPAELGDSAVYLCASSTGGQETQYFGPGTRLLVL.

This clonotype was counted many times. V is TRBV14 and J is TRBJ2-5; TRBD1 matches 8 bases. This CDR3 is 15 amino acids long. Germline CDR1 reads SGHDN; CDR2 reads FVKESK. Germline trimming cut 4 bases from V and 4 bases from J; bases unmatched to any gene: 8. Written as DNA, the CDR3 is TGTGCCAGCAGCCGTCGGACAGGGCGGGGAGAGACCCAGTACTTC. Protein sequence: CASSRRTGRGETQYF. Full variable domain (missing parts from reference TRBV14 and TRBJ2-5): EAGVTQFPSHSVIEKGQTVTLRCDPISGHDNLYWYRRVMGKEIKFLLHFVKESKQDESGMPNNRFLAERTGGTYSTLKVQPAELEDSGVYFCASSRRTGRGETQYFGPGTRLLVL.

In this sample, this clonotype turned up many times. V gene TRBV20-1 combines with J gene TRBJ1-3; weak D call: TRBD1 (5 bases). The CDR3 is made up of 15 amino acids. Germline V lookup: CDR1 DFQATT, CDR2 SNEGSKA (reference sequence). V gave up 0 bases and J gave up 4 bases, with 13 bases separating them. CDR3 protein: CSAREGGGPGNTIYF. CDR3 nucleotides: TGCAGTGCTAGAGAGGGGGGAGGGCCCGGAAACACCATATATTTT.